A single sample is the source of the 21 T cell receptor beta chains below, sequenced in a study of cytomegalovirus exposure and HLA in healthy donors. Generated by immunoSEQ multiplex PCR, the TCRdb table keeps only in-frame clones and is missing some. The data show more than 85,000 clones, roughly 92% seen once. The specimen sequenced was PBMCs. The receptors were sampled from a woman aged 30 to 39 in good health and CMV-seropositive.

The CDR3 spells CASSGAGLNFIWNQPQHF. The DNA for the CDR3 is TGTGCCAGCAGTGGGGCGGGACTGAACTTTATTTGGAATCAGCCCCAGCATTTT. The rearrangement uses TRBV2 and TRBJ1-5, with a weak D call TRBD1 (5 bases). CDR3 length: 18 amino acids. Trimming pared 4 bases from V and 4 bases from J, leaving 23 bases between. The germline gives CDR1 SNHLY, CDR2 FYNNEI.

The genes are TRBV9 and TRBJ2-1; maybe TRBD2 (5 bases). With 1 base removed from V and 9 bases from J, the gap between germline ends came to 11 bases. The CDR3 consists of 13 residues. Germline V gene lookup returns CDR1 SGDLS and CDR2 YYNGEE. CDR3 in DNA: TGTGCCAGCAGCGTATCGGGCGGACTTGAGCAGTTCTTC. This translates into CASSVSGGLEQFF.

The table lists this clone with a count of one. The chain combines TRBV6-5 with TRBJ2-5, with a possible D match to TRBD2 (6 bases). CDR1 MNHEY and CDR2 SVGAGI come from the germline V gene. There are 13 residues in the CDR3. Trimming took off 4 bases at V and 3 bases at J, with 9 bases between the two ends. The CDR3 DNA is TGTGCCAGCAGTTTCAAGCGGGAAGAGACCCAGTACTTC. Translation: CASSFKREETQYF.

The chain recombines TRBV6-6 with TRBJ2-7; 7 bases fit TRBD1. The CDR3 extends over 13 amino acids. Per germline, CDR1 MNHNY and CDR2 SVGAGI (reference sequence). Losses at the gene ends were 6 bases for V and 1 base for J; bases not matched to a gene: 3. The CDR3 sequence is CASSQGVSYEQYF. The CDR3 coding sequence is TGTGCCAGCAGCCAGGGGGTTTCCTACGAGCAGTACTTC.

The J gene is TRBJ2-7, the V gene TRBV30, with a weak D call TRBD1 (6 bases). Germline V gene lookup returns CDR1 GTSNPN and CDR2 SVGIG (reference sequence). The CDR3 is 14 amino acids. V was cut by 2 bases and J by 2 bases, with 13 bases left in between. For the CDR3, the DNA is TGTGCCTGGAGTAAGACTCAGGGGCCCTACGAGCAGTACTTC. Translation: CAWSKTQGPYEQYF.

The chain's CDR3 is CASSDGLGQGTKNIQYF. The CDR3 DNA sequence: TGTGCCAGCAGTGATGGATTGGGACAGGGTACCAAAAACATTCAGTACTTC. The chain joins TRBV2 to TRBJ2-4; 9 nucleotides line up with TRBD1. The V segment lost 3 bases and the J segment 2 bases; nucleotides outside the gene matches: 8. The CDR3 runs to 17 residues. Germline loops: CDR1 SNHLY, CDR2 FYNNEI.

This clone was observed a single time. The rearrangement joins TRBV5-4 to TRBJ2-1; TRBD2 agrees at 10 bases. The CDR3 has 15 residues. Germline V gene sequence: CDR1 SGHNT, CDR2 YYREEE (reference sequence). V lost 6 bases, J lost 4 bases, and 7 bases stayed unmatched. DNA for the CDR3: TGTGCCAGCATCGATGGACTAGCGGCATACAATGAGCAGTTCTTC. As protein: CASIDGLAAYNEQFF.

This sequence joins TRBV7-9 and TRBJ2-3; D may be TRBD1 (7 bases). CDR1 and CDR2 (germline): SEHNR, FQNEAQ (reference sequence). The CDR3 loop spans 17 amino acids. Deletions cut 3 bases from V and 4 bases from J, with 20 bases between. Here the CDR3 reads CASSFPQGQLASDTQYF. Written as DNA, the CDR3 is TGTGCCAGCAGCTTTCCACAGGGGCAACTAGCATCAGATACGCAGTATTTT. Based on the CDR3 plus reference TRBV7-9 and TRBJ2-3, the full variable domain is DTGVSQNPRHKITKRGQNVTFRCDPISEHNRLYWYRQTLGQGPEFLTYFQNEAQLEKSRLLSDRFSAERPKGSFSTLEIQRTEQGDSAMYLCASSFPQGQLASDTQYFGPGTRLTVL.

The chain couples TRBV2 to TRBJ1-5; TRBD1 matches 7 bases. Germline V gene data show CDR1 as SNHLY and CDR2 as FYNNEI. V lost 5 bases and J lost 0; bases outside the gene matches: 1. The CDR3 sequence is 14 residues long. CDR3 residues: CASSRDSSNQPQHF. The CDR3 DNA is TGTGCCAGCAGTAGGGACAGTAGCAATCAGCCCCAGCATTTT.

J is TRBJ2-1 and V is TRBV9; D gene uncertain. CDR1 is SGDLS and CDR2 is YYNGEE in the germline V gene. Trimming removed 3 bases from V and 8 bases from J, with 12 bases in between. The CDR3 has 13 amino acids. The CDR3 reads CASSGETSDEQFF. The CDR3 DNA sequence: TGTGCCAGCAGCGGAGAGACTTCGGATGAGCAGTTCTTC.

This chain connects TRBV7-2 to TRBJ1-5; D is undetermined. The CDR3 consists of 12 residues. Germline V gene data show CDR1 as SGHTA and CDR2 as FQGNSA. V was shortened by 4 bases and J by 6 bases, with 7 bases between the two germline ends. The CDR3 spells CASSSTGQPQHF. CDR3 coding DNA: TGTGCCAGCAGCTCCACGGGTCAGCCCCAGCATTTT. Full variable domain (outside the CDR3, taken from reference TRBV7-2 and TRBJ1-5): GAGVSQSPSNKVTEKGKDVELRCDPISGHTALYWYRQSLGQGLEFLIYFQGNSAPDKSGLPSDRFSAERTGGSVSTLTIQRTQQEDSAVYLCASSSTGQPQHFGDGTRLSIL.

Worth noting for this clone: The sample has other DNA sequences that encode this CDR3 too. This chain connects TRBV7-2 to TRBJ2-3; 14 bases are a match to TRBD2. The germline V gene encodes CDR1 SGHTA and CDR2 FQGNSA. This CDR3 has 16 residues. Trimming cost V 5 bases and J 4 bases; bases outside gene matches: 5. CDR3 region: CASSPRLAGGADTQYF. For the CDR3, the DNA is TGTGCCAGCAGCCCCCGACTAGCGGGAGGGGCAGATACGCAGTATTTT.

The chain couples TRBV9 to TRBJ2-1, with 10 bases identical to TRBD2. J lost 5 bases, V lost 3 bases, and 8 bases had no gene match. This CDR3 is 16 amino acids long. The germline V gene encodes CDR1 SGDLS and CDR2 YYNGEE. The CDR3 DNA is TGTGCCAGCAGCGCCCCCCGGACTAGCGGAGACAATGAGCAGTTCTTC. It translates to CASSAPRTSGDNEQFF. The full variable domain, in which reference TRBV9 and TRBJ2-1 provide the parts outside the CDR3, is DSGVTQTPKHLITATGQRVTLRCSPRSGDLSVYWYQQSLDQGLQFLIQYYNGEERAKGNILERFSAQQFPDLHSELNLSSLELGDSALYFCASSAPRTSGDNEQFFGPGTRLTVL.

This chain uses TRBV29-1 with TRBJ2-1; maybe TRBD1 (6 bases). Germline V gene lookup returns CDR1 SQVTM and CDR2 ANQGSEA. The CDR3 covers 13 residues. V was trimmed by 5 bases and J by 5 bases, leaving 13 bases between them. The CDR3 sequence is CSVRWDINNEQFF. The DNA for the CDR3 is TGCAGCGTTAGGTGGGACATAAACAATGAGCAGTTCTTC.

The rearrangement joins TRBV4-3 to TRBJ2-3; 7 nucleotides align to TRBD2. The CDR3 is 16 residues long. V lost 0 bases and J lost 2; bases outside the gene matches: 5. Germline V gene data show CDR1 as LGHNA and CDR2 as YSLEER. The DNA of the CDR3 is TGCGCCAGCAGCCAAGATGATCGGGAGGACACAGATACGCAGTATTTT. Encoded protein: CASSQDDREDTDTQYF.

V is TRBV6-5 and J is TRBJ2-1; 9 positions match TRBD2. The V gene's germline CDR1 is MNHEY and CDR2 SVGAGI. The CDR3 extends over 12 amino acids. Germline trimming cut 9 bases from V and 7 bases from J; bases unmatched to any gene: 4. CDR3 region: CASTTSGNEQFF. The CDR3 region has the DNA TGTGCCAGTACGACTAGCGGTAATGAGCAGTTCTTC.

The J gene is TRBJ1-1, the V gene TRBV9, with D possibly TRBD1 on 5 matching bases. Trimming removed 0 bases from V and 2 bases from J, with 11 bases in between. The CDR3 length is 15 residues. Per the germline V gene, CDR1 is SGDLS and CDR2 is YYNGEE. The CDR3 is CASSVEWGDNTEAFF. In DNA, the CDR3 is TGTGCCAGCAGCGTAGAATGGGGGGATAACACTGAAGCTTTCTTT.

The chain combines TRBV7-2 with TRBJ1-2, with a possible D match to TRBD1 (5 bases). V was pared by 6 bases and J by 9 bases, with 14 bases between. CDR3 length: 12 residues. From germline, CDR1 is SGHTA and CDR2 FQGNSA. Written as DNA, the CDR3 is TGTGCCAGCAGAAAGGACACCCTCCGCTACACCTTC. It yields the protein CASRKDTLRYTF.

The chain uses TRBV6-6 and TRBJ2-7, with 9 bases aligning to TRBD1. Germline CDR1 is MNHNY and CDR2 is SVGAGI (reference sequence). Losses at the gene ends were 5 bases for V and 4 bases for J; bases not matched to a gene: 3. This CDR3 has 13 amino acids. CDR3 bases: TGTGCCAGCAGTCAACAGGGGGCTTACGAGCAGTACTTC. As protein: CASSQQGAYEQYF.

This clone was seen a handful of times. The chain employs TRBV10-2 and TRBJ1-5; no firm D call. The CDR3 sequence is 15 residues long. CDR1 WSHSY and CDR2 SAAADI come from the germline V gene. Trimming shortened V by 3 bases and J by 0 bases, and 9 bases separated the two germline ends. CDR3: CASSDLSYSNQPQHF. For the CDR3, the DNA is TGCGCCAGCAGTGATTTGTCTTATAGCAATCAGCCCCAGCATTTT.

The gene calls are TRBV20-1 and TRBJ2-1; the D is unclear. The CDR3 contains 9 residues. CDR1 is DFQATT and CDR2 is SNEGSKA in the germline V gene (reference sequence). The CDR3 region is CRALGEQFF. Written as DNA, the CDR3 is TGCAGGGCACTCGGGGAGCAGTTCTTC.